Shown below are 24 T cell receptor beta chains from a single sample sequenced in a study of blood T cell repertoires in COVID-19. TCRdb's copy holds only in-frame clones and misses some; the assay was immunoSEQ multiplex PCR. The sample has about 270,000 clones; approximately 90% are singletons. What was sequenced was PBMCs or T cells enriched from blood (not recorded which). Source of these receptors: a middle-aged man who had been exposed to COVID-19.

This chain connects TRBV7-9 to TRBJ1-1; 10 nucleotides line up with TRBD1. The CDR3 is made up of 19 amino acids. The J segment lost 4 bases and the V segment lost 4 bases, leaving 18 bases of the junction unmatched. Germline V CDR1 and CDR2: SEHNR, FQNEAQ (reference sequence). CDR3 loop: CASSSEAYRDRGPSTEAFF. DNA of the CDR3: TGTGCCAGCAGCTCCGAAGCCTACCGGGACAGGGGCCCGAGCACTGAAGCTTTCTTT.

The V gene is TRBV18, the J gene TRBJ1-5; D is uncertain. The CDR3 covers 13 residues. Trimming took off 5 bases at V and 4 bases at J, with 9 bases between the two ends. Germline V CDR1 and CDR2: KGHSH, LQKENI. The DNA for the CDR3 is TGTGCCAGCTCAACCGATACAAATCAGCCCCAGCATTTT. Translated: CASSTDTNQPQHF.

The CDR3 nucleotides read TGTGCCAGCAGCAAAACCTTAGGCGCGGTCCACCTCCACTTT. It is translated as CASSKTLGAVHLHF. J is TRBJ1-6 and V is TRBV6-5; D remains unclear. This CDR3 has 14 amino acids. The V end was cut by 6 bases, the J end by 15 bases, with 21 bases between. The germline V gene encodes CDR1 MNHEY and CDR2 SVGAGI.

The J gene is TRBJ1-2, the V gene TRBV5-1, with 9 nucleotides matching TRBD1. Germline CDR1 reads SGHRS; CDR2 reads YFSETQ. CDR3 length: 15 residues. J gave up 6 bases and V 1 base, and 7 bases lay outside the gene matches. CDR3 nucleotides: TGCGCCAGCAGCTTGACCTGGACAGGGGTGGATGGCTACACCTTC. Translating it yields CASSLTWTGVDGYTF.

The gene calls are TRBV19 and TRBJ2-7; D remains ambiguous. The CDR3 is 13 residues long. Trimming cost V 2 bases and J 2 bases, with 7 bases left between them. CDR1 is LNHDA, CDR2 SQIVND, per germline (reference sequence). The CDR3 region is CASSISATYEQYF. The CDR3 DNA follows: TGTGCCAGTAGTATATCAGCGACCTACGAGCAGTACTTC. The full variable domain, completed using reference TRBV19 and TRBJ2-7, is DGGITQSPKYLFRKEGQNVTLSCEQNLNHDAMYWYRQDPGQGLRLIYYSQIVNDFQKGDIAEGYSVSREKKESFPLTVTSAQKNPTAFYLCASSISATYEQYFGPGTRLTVT.

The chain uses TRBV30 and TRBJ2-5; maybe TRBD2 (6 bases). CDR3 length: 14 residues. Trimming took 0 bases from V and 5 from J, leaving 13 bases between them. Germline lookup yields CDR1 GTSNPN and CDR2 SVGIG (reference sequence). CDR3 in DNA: TGTGCCTGGAGTGTTGGAGGGTTCCGGGAGACCCAGTACTTC. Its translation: CAWSVGGFRETQYF.

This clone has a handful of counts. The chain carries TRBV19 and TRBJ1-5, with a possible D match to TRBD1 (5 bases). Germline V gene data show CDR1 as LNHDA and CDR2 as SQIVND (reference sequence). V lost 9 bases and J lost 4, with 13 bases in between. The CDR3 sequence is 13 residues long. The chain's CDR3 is CASWADTNQPQHF. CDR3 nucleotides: TGTGCCAGCTGGGCGGACACTAATCAGCCCCAGCATTTT.

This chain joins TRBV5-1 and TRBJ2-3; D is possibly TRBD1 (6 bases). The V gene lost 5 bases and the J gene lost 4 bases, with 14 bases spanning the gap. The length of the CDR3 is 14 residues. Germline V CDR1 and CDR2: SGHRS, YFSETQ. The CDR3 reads CASRDRTGSDTQYF. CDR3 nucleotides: TGCGCCAGCAGGGACCGAACAGGGTCAGATACGCAGTATTTT.

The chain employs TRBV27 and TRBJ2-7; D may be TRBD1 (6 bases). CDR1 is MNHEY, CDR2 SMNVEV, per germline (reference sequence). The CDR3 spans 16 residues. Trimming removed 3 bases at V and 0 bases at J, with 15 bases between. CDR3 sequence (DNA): TGTGCCAGCAGTTTTTCTGGGGGCGAACACTCCTACGAGCAGTACTTC. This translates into CASSFSGGEHSYEQYF.

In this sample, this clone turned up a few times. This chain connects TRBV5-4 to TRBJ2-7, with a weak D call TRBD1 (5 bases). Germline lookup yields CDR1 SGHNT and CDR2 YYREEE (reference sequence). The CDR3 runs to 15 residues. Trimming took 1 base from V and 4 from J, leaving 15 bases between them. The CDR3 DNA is TGTGCCAGCAGCTTGAGGTCGGCAGGGCCGTACGAGCAGTACTTC. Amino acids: CASSLRSAGPYEQYF.

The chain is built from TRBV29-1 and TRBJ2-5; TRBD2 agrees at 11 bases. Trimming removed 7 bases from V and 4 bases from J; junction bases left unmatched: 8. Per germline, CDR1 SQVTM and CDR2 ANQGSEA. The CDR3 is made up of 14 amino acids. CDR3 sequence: CSAVLAGDPETQYF. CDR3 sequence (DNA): TGCAGCGCCGTACTAGCGGGAGATCCAGAGACCCAGTACTTC.

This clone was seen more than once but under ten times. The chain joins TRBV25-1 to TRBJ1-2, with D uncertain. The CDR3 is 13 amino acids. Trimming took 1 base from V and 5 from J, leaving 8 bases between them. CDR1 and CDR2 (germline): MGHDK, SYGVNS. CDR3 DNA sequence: TGTGCCAGCAGTGAATCTAGGATTTATGGCTACACCTTC. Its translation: CASSESRIYGYTF.

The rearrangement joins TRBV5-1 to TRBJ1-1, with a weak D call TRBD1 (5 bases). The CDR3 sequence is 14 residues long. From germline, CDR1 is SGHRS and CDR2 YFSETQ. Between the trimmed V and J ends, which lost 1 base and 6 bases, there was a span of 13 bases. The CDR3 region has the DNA TGCGCCAGCAGCTTGAGCGCAGGGAAGTCTGAAGCTTTCTTT. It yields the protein CASSLSAGKSEAFF.

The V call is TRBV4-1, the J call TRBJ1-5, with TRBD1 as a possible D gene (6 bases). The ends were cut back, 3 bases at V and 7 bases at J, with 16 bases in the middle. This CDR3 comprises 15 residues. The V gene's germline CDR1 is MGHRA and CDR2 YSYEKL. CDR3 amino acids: CASSQETGSRQPQHF. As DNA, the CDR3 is TGCGCCAGCAGCCAGGAAACAGGGTCTCGACAGCCCCAGCATTTT.

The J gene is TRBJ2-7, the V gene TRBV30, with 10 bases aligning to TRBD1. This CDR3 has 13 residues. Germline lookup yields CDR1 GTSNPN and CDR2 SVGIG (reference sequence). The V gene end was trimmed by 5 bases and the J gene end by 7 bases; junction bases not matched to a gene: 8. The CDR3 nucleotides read TGTGCCTGGGCGGGACAGGGGATTAGTGAGCAGTACTTC. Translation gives CAWAGQGISEQYF.

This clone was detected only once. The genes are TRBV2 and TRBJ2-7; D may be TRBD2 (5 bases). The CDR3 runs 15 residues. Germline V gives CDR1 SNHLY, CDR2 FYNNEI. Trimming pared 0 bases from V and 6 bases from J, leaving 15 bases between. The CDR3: CASSEAWGAGSEQYF. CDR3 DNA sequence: TGTGCCAGCAGTGAAGCGTGGGGAGCCGGTAGCGAGCAGTACTTC.

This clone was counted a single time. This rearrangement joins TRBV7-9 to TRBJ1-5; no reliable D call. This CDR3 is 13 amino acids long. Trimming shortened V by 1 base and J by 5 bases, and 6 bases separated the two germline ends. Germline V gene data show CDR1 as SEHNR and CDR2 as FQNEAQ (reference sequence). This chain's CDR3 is CASSLGGDQPQHF. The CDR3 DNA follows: TGTGCCAGCAGCTTAGGGGGAGATCAGCCCCAGCATTTT.

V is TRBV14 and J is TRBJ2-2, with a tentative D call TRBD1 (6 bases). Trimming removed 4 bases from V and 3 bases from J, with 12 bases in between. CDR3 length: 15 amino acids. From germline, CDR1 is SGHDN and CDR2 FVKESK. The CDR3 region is CASSPRQDYTGELFF. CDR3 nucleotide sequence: TGTGCCAGCAGCCCTCGACAGGATTACACCGGGGAGCTGTTTTTT.

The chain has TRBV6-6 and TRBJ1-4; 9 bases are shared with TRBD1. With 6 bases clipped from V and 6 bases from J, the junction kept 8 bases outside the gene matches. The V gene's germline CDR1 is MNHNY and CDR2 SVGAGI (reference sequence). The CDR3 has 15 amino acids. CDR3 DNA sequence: TGTGCCAGCAGGGACAGGGACAGGGCTGATGAAAAACTGTTTTTT. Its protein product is CASRDRDRADEKLFF.

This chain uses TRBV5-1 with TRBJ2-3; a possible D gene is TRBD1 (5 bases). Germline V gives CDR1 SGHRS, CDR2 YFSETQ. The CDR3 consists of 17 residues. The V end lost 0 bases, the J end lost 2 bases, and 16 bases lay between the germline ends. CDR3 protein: CASSLAGIQIHTDTQYF. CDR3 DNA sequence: TGCGCCAGCAGCTTGGCAGGGATCCAAATTCACACAGATACGCAGTATTTT.

The CDR3 DNA reads TGTGCCAGCAGCTTAGCCCGACTAGCGGGAGTAGCAGATACGCAGTATTTT. Translated, it gives CASSLARLAGVADTQYF. The V gene is TRBV7-2, the J gene TRBJ2-3; 12 bases are shared with TRBD2. Germline assignment: CDR1 SGHTA and CDR2 FQGNSA. V lost 0 bases to trimming and J lost 4 bases; unmatched junction nucleotides: 5. This CDR3 has 17 residues.

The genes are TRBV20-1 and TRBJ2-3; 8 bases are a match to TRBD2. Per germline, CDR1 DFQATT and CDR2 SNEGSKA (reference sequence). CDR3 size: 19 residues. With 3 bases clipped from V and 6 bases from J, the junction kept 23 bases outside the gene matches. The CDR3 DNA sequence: TGCAGTGCTAGTTCTGGCAGGGGCGAAGCGGGAGTGTTTGGGGATACGCAGTATTTT. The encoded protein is CSASSGRGEAGVFGDTQYF.

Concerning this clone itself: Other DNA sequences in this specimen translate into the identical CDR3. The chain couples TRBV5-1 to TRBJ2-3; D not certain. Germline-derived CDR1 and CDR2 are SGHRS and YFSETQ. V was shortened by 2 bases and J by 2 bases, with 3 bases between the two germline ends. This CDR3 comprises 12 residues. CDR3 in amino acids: CASSLYTDTQYF. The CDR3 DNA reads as TGCGCCAGCAGCTTATACACAGATACGCAGTATTTT.

As DNA, the CDR3 is TGTGCCACCAGTGCGGGCTCTGGGGCCAACGTCCTGACTTTC. This sequence encodes CATSAGSGANVLTF. The chain is built from TRBV24-1 and TRBJ2-6, with D uncertain. Trimming removed 5 bases from V and 0 bases from J, with 4 bases in between. The germline gives CDR1 KGHDR, CDR2 SFDVKD. The CDR3 has 14 amino acids.